The 7 T cell receptor beta chains listed next were all sequenced from one sample in a study of blood T cell repertoires in COVID-19. Produced via immunoSEQ multiplex PCR; TCRdb's table is partial and in-frame only. The sample yields around 59,000 clones, approximately 90% seen once. Sequencing input: peripheral blood. The receptors derive from a man aged 60 to 69 with acute or convalescent COVID-19.

This clone was seen more than once but under ten times. The V and J genes are TRBV30 and TRBJ1-2, with D possibly TRBD1 on 5 matching bases. This CDR3 contains 13 residues. V was trimmed by 0 bases and J by 8 bases, leaving 13 bases between them. In germline, CDR1 is GTSNPN, CDR2 SVGIG (reference sequence). CDR3 region: CAWSVGMGRGYTF. The CDR3 nucleotides read TGTGCCTGGAGTGTAGGTATGGGGCGCGGCTACACCTTC.

This clone has a single count. CDR3 nucleotides: TGTGCCAGCAGCTTAGGGACAGCTCTAAACTATGGCTACACCTTC. Translated: CASSLGTALNYGYTF. This sequence joins TRBV11-3 and TRBJ1-2, with D possibly being TRBD1 (6 bases). From germline, CDR1 is SGHNT and CDR2 YENEEA. Trimming took off 1 base at V and 2 bases at J, with 11 bases between the two ends. The CDR3 is 15 residues long.

The chain has TRBV19 and TRBJ1-5; a possible D gene is TRBD1 (6 bases). There are 19 residues in the CDR3. The V end was cut by 2 bases, the J end by 0 bases, with 20 bases between. CDR1 is LNHDA, CDR2 SQIVND, per germline (reference sequence). The CDR3 nucleotides read TGTGCCAGTAGTATACACCCGGCAGGGGCCTATTATAGCAATCAGCCCCAGCATTTT. Its translation is CASSIHPAGAYYSNQPQHF.

This clone occurred once. The V gene is TRBV27, the J gene TRBJ2-2; a weak D match, TRBD2 (7 bases). V lost 5 bases to trimming and J lost 3 bases, with 28 bases between them. CDR1 and CDR2 (germline): MNHEY, SMNVEV (reference sequence). This CDR3 region has 20 residues. The CDR3 loop is CASSPYTGHSIGRDTGELFF. In nucleotides, the CDR3 is TGTGCCAGCAGTCCTTACACGGGACACTCAATAGGGAGGGACACCGGGGAGCTGTTTTTT.

This clone was seen only once. This chain joins TRBV29-1 and TRBJ2-6; D is perhaps TRBD1 (6 bases). Between the trimmed V and J ends, which lost 3 bases and 0 bases, there was a span of 27 bases. The CDR3 consists of 21 residues. Germline V gene data show CDR1 as SQVTM and CDR2 as ANQGSEA. The CDR3: CSVERDPGDGSIYSGANVLTF. In nucleotides, the CDR3 is TGCAGCGTTGAGAGGGACCCAGGGGATGGTTCGATTTACTCTGGGGCCAACGTCCTGACTTTC.

This chain connects TRBV28 to TRBJ2-6, with a possible D match to TRBD2 (5 bases). Trimming took off 7 bases at V and 4 bases at J, with 20 bases between the two ends. The CDR3 is 17 residues long. Germline V gene data show CDR1 as MDHEN and CDR2 as SYDVKM. The CDR3 spells CASTLYPGKSGANVLTF. The DNA of the CDR3 is TGTGCCAGCACCCTTTACCCCGGGAAGTCCGGGGCCAACGTCCTGACTTTC.

The J gene is TRBJ1-1, the V gene TRBV5-1, with 10 bases lining up with TRBD1. Germline V gene data show CDR1 as SGHRS and CDR2 as YFSETQ. This CDR3 region has 17 residues. The J segment lost 0 bases and the V segment lost 2 bases, leaving 7 bases of the junction unmatched. The CDR3 sequence is CASSLGTGEGMNTEAFF. CDR3 DNA sequence: TGCGCCAGCAGCTTAGGGACAGGGGAGGGGATGAACACTGAAGCTTTCTTT. The full variable domain, rest sourced from reference TRBV5-1 and TRBJ1-1, is KAGVTQTPRYLIKTRGQQVTLSCSPISGHRSVSWYQQTPGQGLQFLFEYFSETQRNKGNFPGRFSGRQFSNSRSEMNVSTLELGDSALYLCASSLGTGEGMNTEAFFGQGTRLTVV.